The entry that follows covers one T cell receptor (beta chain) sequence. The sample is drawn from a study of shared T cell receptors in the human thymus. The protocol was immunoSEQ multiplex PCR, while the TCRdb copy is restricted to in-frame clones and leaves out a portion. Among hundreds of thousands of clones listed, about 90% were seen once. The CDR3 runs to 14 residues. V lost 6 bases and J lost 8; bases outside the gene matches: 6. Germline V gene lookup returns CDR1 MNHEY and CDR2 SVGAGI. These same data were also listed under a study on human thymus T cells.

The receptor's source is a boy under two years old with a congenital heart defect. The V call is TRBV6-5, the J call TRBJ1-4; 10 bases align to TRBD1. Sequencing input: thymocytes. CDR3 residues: CASSPGQGGEKLFF. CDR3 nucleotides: TGTGCCAGCAGCCCCGGACAGGGGGGGGAAAAACTGTTTTTT.